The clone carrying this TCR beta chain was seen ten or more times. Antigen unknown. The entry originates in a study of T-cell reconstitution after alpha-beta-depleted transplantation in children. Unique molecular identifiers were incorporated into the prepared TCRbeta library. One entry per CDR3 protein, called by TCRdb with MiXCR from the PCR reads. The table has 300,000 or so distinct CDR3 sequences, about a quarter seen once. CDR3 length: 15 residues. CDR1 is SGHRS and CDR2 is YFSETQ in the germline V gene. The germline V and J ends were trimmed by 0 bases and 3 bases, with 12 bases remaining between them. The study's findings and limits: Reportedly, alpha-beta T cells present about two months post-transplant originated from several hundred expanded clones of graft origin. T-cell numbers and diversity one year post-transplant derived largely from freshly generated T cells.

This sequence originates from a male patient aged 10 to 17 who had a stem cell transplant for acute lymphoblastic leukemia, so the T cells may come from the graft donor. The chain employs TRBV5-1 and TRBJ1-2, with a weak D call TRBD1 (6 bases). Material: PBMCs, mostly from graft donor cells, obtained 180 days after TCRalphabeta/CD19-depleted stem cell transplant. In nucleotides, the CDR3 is TGCGCCAGCAGCTTGGGACAGGTCGGAGACTATGGCTACACCTTC. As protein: CASSLGQVGDYGYTF.